Each of the 14 T cell receptor beta chains below was sequenced from the same sample in a study of blood T cell repertoires in COVID-19. Using immunoSEQ multiplex PCR, the repertoire was profiled, and TCRdb retains in-frame clones only, with some absent. The table lists about 250,000 clones, roughly 84% of them singletons, with about 2.1% in the top ten. The material sequenced was peripheral blood. These receptors all stem from a woman between 35 and 50 years old who had recovered from COVID-19.

The V gene is TRBV30, the J gene TRBJ2-1; tentatively, D is TRBD2 (5 bases). Germline V CDR1 and CDR2: GTSNPN, SVGIG (reference sequence). With 0 bases removed from V and 10 bases from J, the gap between germline ends came to 25 bases. This CDR3 comprises 17 residues. CDR3 sequence: CAWSVKGFGKYNEEQFF. DNA of the CDR3: TGTGCCTGGAGTGTAAAGGGTTTCGGGAAGTACAATGAGGAGCAGTTCTTC.

The rearrangement links TRBV20-1 to TRBJ2-1; no clear D. This CDR3 has 11 residues. Germline CDR1 DFQATT, CDR2 SNEGSKA (reference sequence). Trimming left V 3 bases short and J 10 bases short, with 10 bases between. The CDR3 region has the DNA TGCAGTGCTAGTATAGCTAACGAGCAGTTCTTC. It codes for CSASIANEQFF.

The chain combines TRBV5-5 with TRBJ1-1, with D tentatively TRBD1 (5 bases). This CDR3 comprises 12 residues. Per the germline V gene, CDR1 is SGHKS and CDR2 is YYEKEE (reference sequence). Trimming took off 7 bases at V and 8 bases at J, with 15 bases between the two ends. CDR3 in amino acids: CASWGLALEAFF. The CDR3 DNA is TGTGCCAGCTGGGGACTGGCCTTGGAAGCTTTCTTT.

The rearrangement joins TRBV18 to TRBJ2-1; D might be TRBD2 (5 bases). The V gene's germline CDR1 is KGHSH and CDR2 LQKENI. With 3 bases removed from V and 5 bases from J, the gap between germline ends came to 11 bases. The CDR3 spans 14 residues. The CDR3 nucleotides are TGTGCCAGCTCACCGGACGGACTTAACAATGAGCAGTTCTTC. Protein sequence: CASSPDGLNNEQFF. The whole variable domain, remainder taken from reference TRBV18 and TRBJ2-1, is NAGVMQNPRHLVRRRGQEARLRCSPMKGHSHVYWYRQLPEEGLKFMVYLQKENIIDESGMPKERFSAEFPKEGPSILRIQQVVRGDSAAYFCASSPDGLNNEQFFGPGTRLTVL.

The chain uses TRBV6-1 and TRBJ1-2; D perhaps matches TRBD1 (6 bases). This CDR3 comprises 15 residues. CDR1 MNHNS and CDR2 SASEGT come from the germline V gene. The germline V and J ends were trimmed by 10 bases and 3 bases, with 21 bases remaining between them. The CDR3 bases are TGTGCCACTTCAAATGGGGGCAGGGGAGACTATGGCTACACCTTC. This translates into CATSNGGRGDYGYTF.

The rearrangement joins TRBV12-5 to TRBJ1-2, with D unclear. V was cut by 3 bases and J by 0 bases, with 14 bases left in between. Germline CDR1 and CDR2: LGHNT and FRNRAP. The CDR3 loop spans 16 amino acids. CDR3 in DNA: TGTGCTAGTGGTTTAGGGAGGGCAGTTTCTAACTATGGCTACACCTTC. Its protein is CASGLGRAVSNYGYTF. Full variable domain (outside the CDR3, taken from reference TRBV12-5 and TRBJ1-2): DARVTQTPRHKVTEMGQEVTMRCQPILGHNTVFWYRQTMMQGLELLAYFRNRAPLDDSGMPKDRFSAEMPDATLATLKIQPSEPRDSAVYFCASGLGRAVSNYGYTFGSGTRLTVV.

This chain connects TRBV19 to TRBJ1-5; maybe TRBD1 (5 bases). V was cut by 1 base and J by 9 bases, with 16 bases left in between. Per germline, CDR1 LNHDA and CDR2 SQIVND (reference sequence). The CDR3 length is 15 residues. CDR3 sequence (DNA): TGTGCCAGTAGTATAGTTGGCGGGACGGGTTCGCCCCAGCATTTT. Translation: CASSIVGGTGSPQHF. Full variable domain (missing parts from reference TRBV19 and TRBJ1-5): DGGITQSPKYLFRKEGQNVTLSCEQNLNHDAMYWYRQDPGQGLRLIYYSQIVNDFQKGDIAEGYSVSREKKESFPLTVTSAQKNPTAFYLCASSIVGGTGSPQHFGDGTRLSIL.

This chain links TRBV6-5 with TRBJ2-5; the match to TRBD1 covers 8 bases. The CDR3 length is 14 residues. CDR1 and CDR2 from the germline V gene are MNHEY and SVGAGI. Trimming removed 6 bases from V and 5 bases from J; junction bases left unmatched: 8. As DNA, the CDR3 is TGTGCCAGCAGCGCCGGGACAGGACTTGAGACCCAGTACTTC. It codes for CASSAGTGLETQYF.

The chain recombines TRBV4-3 with TRBJ2-7; possible D gene TRBD2, 7 bases. The V end was cut by 1 base, the J end by 3 bases, with 13 bases between. The CDR3 contains 15 residues. Germline V CDR1 and CDR2: LGHNA, YSLEER. Written as DNA, the CDR3 is TGCGCCAGCAGCCAAGGGGGGGCGGGGGACTACGAGCAGTACTTC. Its protein product is CASSQGGAGDYEQYF.

This clone was observed a handful of times. The chain links TRBV6-1 to TRBJ2-1; 13 positions agree with TRBD2. CDR1 MNHNS and CDR2 SASEGT come from the germline V gene. V was clipped by 4 bases and J by 3 bases; unmatched bases: 6. The CDR3 is 17 residues long. Written as DNA, the CDR3 is TGTGCCAGCAGTGCTGGACTAGCGGGAGCGGTCTACAATGAGCAGTTCTTC. Residues: CASSAGLAGAVYNEQFF.

This rearrangement joins TRBV24-1 to TRBJ2-3; 9 positions match TRBD2. Trimming removed 1 base from V and 0 bases from J; junction bases left unmatched: 4. CDR1 is KGHDR, CDR2 SFDVKD, per germline. The CDR3 has 17 amino acids. DNA of the CDR3: TGTGCCACCAGTGATTTCCGCACTAGCGGGAGCACAGATACGCAGTATTTT. The encoded protein is CATSDFRTSGSTDTQYF.

This clone was observed a few times. The CDR3 spells CASKREVAGEQYF. DNA for the CDR3: TGTGCCAGCAAACGGGAAGTAGCGGGCGAGCAGTACTTC. This chain connects TRBV7-2 to TRBJ2-7, with 7 bases fitting TRBD2. The germline V gene encodes CDR1 SGHTA and CDR2 FQGNSA. V lost 7 bases, J lost 6 bases, and 9 bases stayed unmatched. This CDR3 contains 13 residues.

J is TRBJ2-1 and V is TRBV27; TRBD2 aligns across 14 bases. CDR1 and CDR2 from the germline V gene are MNHEY and SMNVEV (reference sequence). The CDR3 sequence is 16 residues long. V was clipped by 5 bases and J by 7 bases; unmatched bases: 7. CDR3 loop: CASSLAGTSGRNEQFF. The CDR3, as DNA: TGTGCCAGCAGTCTAGCCGGGACTAGCGGGAGAAATGAGCAGTTCTTC.

The rearrangement links TRBV10-3 to TRBJ2-7; possible D gene TRBD1, 5 bases. V lost 7 bases, J lost 6 bases, and 10 bases lay in between. CDR1 is ENHRY and CDR2 is SYGVKD in the germline V gene. The CDR3 sequence is 11 residues long. In nucleotides, the CDR3 is TGTGCCATCAAAGAAAGGGGCGAGCAGTACTTC. This codes for CAIKERGEQYF.